Reported below is one TCR beta chain. Its antigen remains undetermined. No quality values exist for individual bases; no much larger clone is one base distant. Patients with a history of autoimmune disease or receiving systemic immunosuppression were excluded from the trial. Peripheral blood for TCR sequencing was collected from all dose cohorts at baseline, on cycle 4 day 1, and on cycle 7 day 1. Samples came from an open-label, multicenter, first-in-human phase I dose-escalation trial of ivuxolimab. The trial enrolled adults with locally advanced or metastatic head and neck squamous cell, hepatocellular, melanoma or renal cell carcinoma. CD4+ and CD8+ T cells were sorted separately from peripheral blood before TCR sequencing. The data were taken from a study of OX40 agonist ivuxolimab in advanced cancers. With respect to the entire study: Ivuxolimab was a fully human IgG2 agonistic monoclonal antibody targeting the costimulatory receptor OX40 (CD134). Patients were allowed to have had prior anti-PD-1, anti-PD-L1 or anti-CTLA-4 therapy, and around 41% of the dose-escalation patients had previously received checkpoint inhibitors. The point of sequencing TCRbeta in the periphery was to test whether ivuxolimab changed TCR sequence diversity and drove clonal T-cell expansion. In the dose-escalation cohort, 70% to 90% of patients were male, and the mean age was approximately 60 years with a range of 23 to 79. Partial responses occurred in three dose-escalation patients, of whom one had hepatocellular carcinoma and two had cutaneous melanoma. Intravenous ivuxolimab was administered to patients every 2 weeks at six dose levels: 0.01, 0.1, 0.3, 1.5, 3 and 10 mg/kg. The paper covers the monotherapy dose-escalation part of the phase I ivuxolimab trial, which included N of about 51 patients. Among the approximately 50 dose-escalation patients, some 20 had hepatocellular carcinoma, 15 or so melanoma, 9 renal cell carcinoma and 9 head and neck cancer.

For sequencing of the TCRbeta CDR3 region, genomic DNA was extracted from the sorted cells. The immunoSEQ Assay was used to sequence the TCRbeta CDR3 regions. TCRdb took over this immuneACCESS table, retaining in-frame rearrangements with V and J assigned. Such tables are incomplete; in checked studies, under half of the missing clones stem from an unresolved V gene, and the remainder is unexplained. Present in this sample are about 53,000 clones, 70% to 90% of which were seen just once. The ten top clones hold roughly 1.5% of the sample. Study-level results and caveats: Antigen specificity was not determined for the clonally expanded peripheral T cells. Low levels of normalized T-cell clonal expansion were also seen in some nonresponding patients. In the 0.1-3.0 mg/kg groups, partial responders were among the patients with the lowest normalized peripheral clonal expansion, particularly in CD8+ T cells. After ivuxolimab, more expanded clones were found on average in CD8+ T cells than in CD4+ T cells. At doses from 0.1 to 3.0 mg/kg, clonal expansion was seen in both CD4+ and CD8+ blood T cells between baseline and week 6.

Between the V and J ends, shortened by 0 bases and 5 bases respectively, the junction contains 10 bases. CDR1 and CDR2 (SGHKS, YYEKEE) derive from the germline V gene (reference sequence). From the cysteine up to the phenylalanine, the CDR3 has a length of 14 residues. The retained sequence is limited to the CDR3, 42 bases, with the frame set at the first base. The receptor's source is an adult with an advanced solid tumor such as melanoma, head and neck, liver or kidney cancer. The sequencing here drew on CD4+ or CD8+ T cells sorted from blood, taken in a trial of the OX40 agonist ivuxolimab. The V and J genes are TRBV5-5 and TRBJ2-3; TRBD2 is a weak D gene call, 6 bases matching. The nucleotide sequence is TGTGCCAGCAGCTTGGGACTAGGAATAGATACGCAGTATTTT. Its amino acids are CASSLGLGIDTQYF.